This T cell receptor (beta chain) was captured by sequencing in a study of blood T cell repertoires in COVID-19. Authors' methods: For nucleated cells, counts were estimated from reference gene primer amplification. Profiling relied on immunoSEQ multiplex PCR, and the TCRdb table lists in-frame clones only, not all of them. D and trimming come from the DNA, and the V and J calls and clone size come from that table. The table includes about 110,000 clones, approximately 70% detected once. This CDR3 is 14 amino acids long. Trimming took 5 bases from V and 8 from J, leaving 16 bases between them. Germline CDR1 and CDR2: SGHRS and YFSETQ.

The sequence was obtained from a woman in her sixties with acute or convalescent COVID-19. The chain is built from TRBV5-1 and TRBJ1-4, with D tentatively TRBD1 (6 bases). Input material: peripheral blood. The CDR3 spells CASSLQGMSEKLFF. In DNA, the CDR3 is TGCGCCAGCAGTCTACAGGGCATGAGCGAAAAACTGTTTTTT.